This record looks at one T cell receptor (beta chain) sequence and its context. Its antigen is still unknown. The record originates from a study of T cell responses to AZD1222 COVID-19 vaccine. Study summary: Pooling of second doses given at about 4 or about 12 weeks was done.

The method was immunoSEQ multiplex PCR; TCRdb's version includes in-frame clones alone and lacks a portion of them. The table has some 160,000 clones, 85% to 95% seen once. Whole-study findings and limits: The donor cohort was predominantly white British with a female majority, and clonal diversity may have been underestimated. After two AZD1222 doses, spike-specific TCR breadth and depth rose versus day 0.

This TCR derives from an adult in good health. Sequenced here: peripheral blood, sampled on day 0 of AZD1222 vaccination.

CDR3 amino acids: CASSAPGQGIYEQYF. The CDR3 DNA is TGTGCCAGTAGTGCACCGGGACAGGGGATATACGAGCAGTACTTC. The chain has TRBV19 and TRBJ2-7; 10 bases agree with TRBD1. The CDR3 runs 15 residues. V shed 5 bases and J 4 bases; nucleotides not matched to a gene: 8. The germline gives CDR1 LNHDA, CDR2 SQIVND (reference sequence).